The clone carrying this T cell receptor beta chain was recorded only once. Its antigen is still unknown. The record originates from a study of vaccination effects on CD4 cells after COVID-19. Assay: immunoSEQ multiplex PCR; the TCRdb copy retains only in-frame clones and omits some. The table shows 26,000 or so clones, with 72% occurring only once. The CDR3 loop spans 15 amino acids. Antigen-specific CD4+ T cells expanded by the ViraFEST assay with viral peptide pools were then sequenced. Culture proceeded for about ten days, and CD4+ T cells were then isolated. Vaccine recipients lacked prior SARS-CoV-2 infection and had negative nucleocapsid antibodies.

The chain uses TRBV21-1 and TRBJ2-7; the tabulated D call, TRBD1, remains unverified against the DNA. TRBV21-1 is classified as a pseudogene. The TCR comes from a human donor who received a COVID-19 vaccine. The material was CD4+ T cells from PBMCs cultured with SARS-CoV-2 spike peptides, obtained before COVID-19 vaccination. The CDR3 reads CASSAAGTETYEQYF. CDR3 DNA: TGTGCCAGCAGCGCCGCCGGGACAGAGACTTACGAGCAGTACTTC.